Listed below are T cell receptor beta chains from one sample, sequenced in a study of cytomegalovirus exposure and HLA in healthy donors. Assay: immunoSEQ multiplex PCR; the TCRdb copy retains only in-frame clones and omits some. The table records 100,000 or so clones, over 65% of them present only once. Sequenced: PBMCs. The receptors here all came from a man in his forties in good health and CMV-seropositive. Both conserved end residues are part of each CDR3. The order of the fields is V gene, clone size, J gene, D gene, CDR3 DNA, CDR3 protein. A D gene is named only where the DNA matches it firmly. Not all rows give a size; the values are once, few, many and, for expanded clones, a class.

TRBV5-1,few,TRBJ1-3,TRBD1,TGCGCCAGCAGCCAAGGACAGGGTGACGGAAACACCATATATTTT,CASSQGQGDGNTIYF
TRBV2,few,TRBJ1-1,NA,TGTGCCAGCAGTGCCAGACAGGACCTACCTCAAGCTTTCTTT,CASSARQDLPQAFF
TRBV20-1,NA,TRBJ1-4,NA,TGCAGTGCTAGGGGAGGGGCCCTGTTTTTT,CSARGGALFF
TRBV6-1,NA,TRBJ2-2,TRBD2,TGTGCCAGCAGTGAAAGAGGGCTAGCGGGGGGCTACACCGGGGAGTTGTTTTTT,CASSERGLAGGYTGELFF
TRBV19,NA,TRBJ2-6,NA,TGTGCCAGTAGTATAGCAGGCTCTGGGGCCAACGGCCTGACTTTC,CASSIAGSGANGLTF
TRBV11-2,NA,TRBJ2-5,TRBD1,TGTGCCAGCAGCCGGGGACAGGGGCTGAATCAAGAGACCCAGTACTTC,CASSRGQGLNQETQYF
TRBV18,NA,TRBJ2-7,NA,TGTGCCAGCTCACCTGGGCCAGAGTACGAGCAGTACTTC,CASSPGPEYEQYF
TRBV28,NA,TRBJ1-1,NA,TGTGCCAGCAGTTTACATGGGGCAGGGGTTCACACTGAAGCTTTCTTT,CASSLHGAGVHTEAFF
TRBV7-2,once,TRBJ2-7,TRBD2,TGTGCCAGCAGCTTAGTACCCGGGAGGGCCTACGAGCAGTACTTC,CASSLVPGRAYEQYF
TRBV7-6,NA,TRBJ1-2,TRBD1,TGTGCCAGCAGCTTAGCGCCGGGGACAGGAGGCTATGGCTACACCTTC,CASSLAPGTGGYGYTF
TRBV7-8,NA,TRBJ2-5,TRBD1,TGTGCCAGCAGCTGGGGGACAGGGGAAGAGACCCAGTACTTC,CASSWGTGEETQYF
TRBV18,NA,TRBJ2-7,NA,TGTGCCAGCTCAAACAATCGCGAGCAGTACTTC,CASSNNREQYF
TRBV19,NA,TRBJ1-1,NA,TGTGCCAGTAGTATTCCCGGGGGGGGAGAGACTGAAGCTTTCTTT,CASSIPGGGETEAFF
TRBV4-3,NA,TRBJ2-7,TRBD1,TGCGCCAGCAGCCCCGGACAGGGAGGTACCTACGAGCAGTACTTC,CASSPGQGGTYEQYF
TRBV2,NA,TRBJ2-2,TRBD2,TGTGCCAGCAGTCCTGGACTAGCGGGGAACACCGGGGAGCTGTTTTTT,CASSPGLAGNTGELFF
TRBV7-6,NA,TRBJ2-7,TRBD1,TGTGCCAGCAGCTCACCGGGACAGGCCTGGCACGAGCAGTACTTC,CASSSPGQAWHEQYF
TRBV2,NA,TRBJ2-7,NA,TGTGCCAGCAAGGACAAGCCCTACGAGCAGTACTTC,CASKDKPYEQYF
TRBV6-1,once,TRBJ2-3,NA,TGTGCCAGCAGTGAACAGGGGTCCGGGGTTCCTGATACGCAGTATTTT,CASSEQGSGVPDTQYF
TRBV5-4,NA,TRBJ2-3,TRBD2,TGTGCCAGCAGCCAGGGCGGCGGGGGAGGCACAGATACGCAGTATTTT,CASSQGGGGGTDTQYF
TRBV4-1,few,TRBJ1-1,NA,TGCGCCAGCAGCCAGGGCGGGACGCTTGGGGGGGCTTTCTTT,CASSQGGTLGGAFF
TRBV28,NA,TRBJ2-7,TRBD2,TGTGCCAGCAGTCCGGGGGGACTAGCGGGTCCTTGGCCGTACTTC,CASSPGGLAGPWPYF
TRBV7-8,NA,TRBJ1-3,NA,TGTGCCAGCAGCTCGGAGACAGTCGGAAACACCATATATTTT,CASSSETVGNTIYF
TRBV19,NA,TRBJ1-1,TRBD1,TGTGCCAGTATTGTAACGGGGACAGGGGGCAAGGCCACTGAAGCTTTCTTT,CASIVTGTGGKATEAFF
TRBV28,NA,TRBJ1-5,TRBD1,TGTGCCAGCAGTGGACAGGGGAATCAGCCCCAGCATTTT,CASSGQGNQPQHF
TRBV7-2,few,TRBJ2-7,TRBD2,TGTGCCAGCAGCCCCCTAGCGGACCACTACGAGCAGTACTTC,CASSPLADHYEQYF
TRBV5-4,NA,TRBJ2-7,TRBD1,TGTGCCAGCAGCGAGGACAGGTGGAACTACGAGCAGTACTTC,CASSEDRWNYEQYF
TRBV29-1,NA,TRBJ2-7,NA,TGCAGCGCCGGACTGCCCTACGAGCAGTACTTC,CSAGLPYEQYF
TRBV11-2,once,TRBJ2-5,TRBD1,TGTGCCAGCAGCCGGGACAGGTCAGAGACCCAGTACTTC,CASSRDRSETQYF
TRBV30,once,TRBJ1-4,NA,TGTGCCTGGGGCGGTATCAATGAAAAACTGTTTTTT,CAWGGINEKLFF
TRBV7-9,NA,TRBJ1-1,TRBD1,TGTGCCAGCAGCTTAACAGAGGACAGGTCGCGCGAAGCTTTCTTT,CASSLTEDRSREAFF
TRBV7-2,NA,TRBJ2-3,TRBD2,TGTGCCAGCAGCCCGCCTAGCGGGGGGGCAGATACGCAGTATTTT,CASSPPSGGADTQYF
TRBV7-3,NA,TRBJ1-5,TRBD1,TGTGCCAGCAGCCTGGACAGGGATCAGCCCCAGCATTTT,CASSLDRDQPQHF
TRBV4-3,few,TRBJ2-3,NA,TGCGCCAGCAGCCAAGATGGCAACACAGATACGCAGTATTTT,CASSQDGNTDTQYF
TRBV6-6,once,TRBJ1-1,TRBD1,TGTGCCAGCAGTTCAAGACAGGGGCGGAACACTGAAGCTTTCTTT,CASSSRQGRNTEAFF
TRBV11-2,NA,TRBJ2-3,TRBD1,TGTGCCAGCAGCTTTCGTCCGGACAGGGGTGATACGCAGTATTTT,CASSFRPDRGDTQYF
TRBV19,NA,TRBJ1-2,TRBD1,TGTGCCAGTAGTGAGAGACGAGGGGGCCTCACTGCTAACTATGGCTACACCTTC,CASSERRGGLTANYGYTF
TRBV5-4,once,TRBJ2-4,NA,TGTGCCAGCAGCTTGAAGACAGGGTATGGGTTAGGGGGGATTCAGTACTTC,CASSLKTGYGLGGIQYF
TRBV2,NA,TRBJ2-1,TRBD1,TGTGCCAGCAGCGAGGGACAGGGGGCGCGCAATGAGCAGTTCTTC,CASSEGQGARNEQFF
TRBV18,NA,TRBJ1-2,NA,TGTGCCAGCTCCCGCGGGCAGCCCGACGGCTACACCTTC,CASSRGQPDGYTF
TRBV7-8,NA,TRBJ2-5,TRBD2,TGTGCCAGCAGCTTTAGCGGGGGCACAGAGACCCAGTACTTC,CASSFSGGTETQYF
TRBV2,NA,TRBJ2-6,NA,TGTGCCAGTACAGGTTTAGGTGGGGCCAACGTCCTGACTTTC,CASTGLGGANVLTF
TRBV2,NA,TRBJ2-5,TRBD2,TGTGCCAGCTCCGGGACTAGCGGGGGCCAAGAGACCCAGTACTTC,CASSGTSGGQETQYF
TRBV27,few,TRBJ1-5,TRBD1,TGTGCCAGCCCCAGGGACAGGGGGCAAGATCAGCCCCAGCATTTT,CASPRDRGQDQPQHF
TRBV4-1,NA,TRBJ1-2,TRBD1,TGCGCCAGCAGCCAAGACCGGGACAGGGCTAACTATGGCTACACCTTC,CASSQDRDRANYGYTF
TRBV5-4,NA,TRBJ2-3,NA,TGTGCCAGCAGCTTACGGCAGGGGAATACAGATACGCAGTATTTT,CASSLRQGNTDTQYF
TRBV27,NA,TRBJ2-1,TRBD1,TGTGCCAGCAGTTTTGGGACAGGGGACAATGAGCAGTTCTTC,CASSFGTGDNEQFF
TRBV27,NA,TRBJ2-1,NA,TGTGCCAGCAGTCGAAAGGGACTCAACTTCGGTGAGCAGTTCTTC,CASSRKGLNFGEQFF
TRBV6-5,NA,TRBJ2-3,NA,TGTGCCAGCAGTTATCAGGGGGGTGAGACAGATACGCAGTATTTT,CASSYQGGETDTQYF
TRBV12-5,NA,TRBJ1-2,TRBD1,TGTGCTAGTGGTTTGTACGGGACAGCCTATGGCTACACCTTC,CASGLYGTAYGYTF
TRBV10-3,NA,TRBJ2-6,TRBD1,TGTGCCATCGGGACAGGGTTGTCTGGGGCCAACGGCCTGACTTTC,CAIGTGLSGANGLTF
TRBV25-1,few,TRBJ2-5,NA,TGTGCCAGCAGTGTCCCGGGGGTGGAGACCCAGTACTTC,CASSVPGVETQYF
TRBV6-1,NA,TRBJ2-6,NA,TGTGCCAGCAGTGATGGTACAGCTGGGGCCAACGTCCTGACTTTC,CASSDGTAGANVLTF
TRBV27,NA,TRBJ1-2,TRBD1,TGTGCCAGCAGTCTAAAGGACCCGACAGGGGCGCGGGCTAACTATGGCTACACCTTC,CASSLKDPTGARANYGYTF